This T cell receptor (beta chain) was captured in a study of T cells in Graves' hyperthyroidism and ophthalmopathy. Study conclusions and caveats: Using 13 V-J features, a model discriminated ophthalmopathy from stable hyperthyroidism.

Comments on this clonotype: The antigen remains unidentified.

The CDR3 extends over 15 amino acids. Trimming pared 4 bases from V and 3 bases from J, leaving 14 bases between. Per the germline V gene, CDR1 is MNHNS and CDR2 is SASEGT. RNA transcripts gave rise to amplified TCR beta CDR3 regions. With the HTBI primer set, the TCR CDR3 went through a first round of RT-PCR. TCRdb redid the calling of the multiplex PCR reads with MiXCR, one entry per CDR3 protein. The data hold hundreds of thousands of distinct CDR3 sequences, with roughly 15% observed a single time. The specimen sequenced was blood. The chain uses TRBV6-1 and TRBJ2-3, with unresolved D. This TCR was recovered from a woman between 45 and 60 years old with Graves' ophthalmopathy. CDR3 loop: CASSGDWISTDTQYF. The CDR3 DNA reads TGTGCCAGCAGTGGAGACTGGATCTCTACAGATACGCAGTATTTT.